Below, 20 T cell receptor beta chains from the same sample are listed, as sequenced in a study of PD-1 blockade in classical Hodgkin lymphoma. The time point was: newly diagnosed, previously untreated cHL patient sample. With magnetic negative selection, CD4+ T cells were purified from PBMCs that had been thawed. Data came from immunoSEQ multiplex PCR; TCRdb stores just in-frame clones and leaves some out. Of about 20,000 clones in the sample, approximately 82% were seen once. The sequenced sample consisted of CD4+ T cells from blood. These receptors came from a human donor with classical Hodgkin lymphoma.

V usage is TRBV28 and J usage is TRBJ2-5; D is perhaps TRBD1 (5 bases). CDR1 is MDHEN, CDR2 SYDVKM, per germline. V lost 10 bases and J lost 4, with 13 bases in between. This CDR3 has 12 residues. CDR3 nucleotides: TGTGCCACCAAACAGGAGCTAGAGACCCAGTACTTC. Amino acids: CATKQELETQYF.

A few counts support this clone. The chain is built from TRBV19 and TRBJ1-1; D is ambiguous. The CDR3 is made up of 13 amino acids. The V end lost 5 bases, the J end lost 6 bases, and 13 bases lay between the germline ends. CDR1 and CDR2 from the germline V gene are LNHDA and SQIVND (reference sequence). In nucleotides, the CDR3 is TGTGCCAGTAGTTCACCGATAAGTGCTGAAGCTTTCTTT. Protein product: CASSSPISAEAFF.

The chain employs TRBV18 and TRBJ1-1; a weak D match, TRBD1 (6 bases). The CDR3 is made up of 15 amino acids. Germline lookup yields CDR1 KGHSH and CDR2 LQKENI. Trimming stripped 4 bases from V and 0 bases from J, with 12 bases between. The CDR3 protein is CASSRGTGMNTEAFF. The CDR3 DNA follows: TGTGCCAGCTCACGGGGTACAGGGATGAACACTGAAGCTTTCTTT. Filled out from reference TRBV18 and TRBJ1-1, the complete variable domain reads NAGVMQNPRHLVRRRGQEARLRCSPMKGHSHVYWYRQLPEEGLKFMVYLQKENIIDESGMPKERFSAEFPKEGPSILRIQQVVRGDSAAYFCASSRGTGMNTEAFFGQGTRLTVV.

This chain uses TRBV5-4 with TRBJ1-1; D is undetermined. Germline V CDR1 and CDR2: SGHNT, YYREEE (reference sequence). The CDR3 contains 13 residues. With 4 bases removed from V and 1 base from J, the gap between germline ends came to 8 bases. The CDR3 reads CASSSRRNTEAFF. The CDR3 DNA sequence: TGTGCCAGCAGCAGCCGACGGAACACTGAAGCTTTCTTT.

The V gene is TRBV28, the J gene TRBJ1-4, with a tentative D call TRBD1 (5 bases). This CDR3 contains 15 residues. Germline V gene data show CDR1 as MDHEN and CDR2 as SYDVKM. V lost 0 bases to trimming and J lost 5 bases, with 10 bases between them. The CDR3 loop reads CASSLWGGVNEKLFF. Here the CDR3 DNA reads TGTGCCAGCAGTTTATGGGGGGGGGTAAATGAAAAACTGTTTTTT.

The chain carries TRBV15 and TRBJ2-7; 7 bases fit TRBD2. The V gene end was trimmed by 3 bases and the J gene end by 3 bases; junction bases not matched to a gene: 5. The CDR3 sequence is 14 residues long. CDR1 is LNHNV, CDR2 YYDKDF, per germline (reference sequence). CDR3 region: CATSSNGGGYEQYF. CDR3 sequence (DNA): TGTGCCACCAGCAGCAATGGGGGGGGCTACGAGCAGTACTTC.

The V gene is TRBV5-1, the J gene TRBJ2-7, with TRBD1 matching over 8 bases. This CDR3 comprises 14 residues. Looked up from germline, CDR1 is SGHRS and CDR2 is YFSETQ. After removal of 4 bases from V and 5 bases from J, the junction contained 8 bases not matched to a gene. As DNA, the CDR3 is TGCGCCAGCAGCGTCGACAGGGGTAGGAACGAGCAGTACTTC. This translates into CASSVDRGRNEQYF.

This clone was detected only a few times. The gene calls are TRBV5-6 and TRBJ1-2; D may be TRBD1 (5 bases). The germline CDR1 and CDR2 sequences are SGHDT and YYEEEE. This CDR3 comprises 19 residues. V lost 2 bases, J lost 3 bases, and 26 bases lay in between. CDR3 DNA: TGTGCCAGCAGCTTAACAAGGAGGGCCCGACAGATTAGGGACTATGGCTACACCTTC. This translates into CASSLTRRARQIRDYGYTF.

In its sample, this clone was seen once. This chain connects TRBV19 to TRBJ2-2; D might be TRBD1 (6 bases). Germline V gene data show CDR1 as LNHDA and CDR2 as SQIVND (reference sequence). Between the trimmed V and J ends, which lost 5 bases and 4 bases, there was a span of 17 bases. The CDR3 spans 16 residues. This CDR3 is CASSASMGAGTGELFF. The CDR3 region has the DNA TGTGCCAGTAGTGCCTCGATGGGGGCGGGCACCGGGGAGCTGTTTTTT.

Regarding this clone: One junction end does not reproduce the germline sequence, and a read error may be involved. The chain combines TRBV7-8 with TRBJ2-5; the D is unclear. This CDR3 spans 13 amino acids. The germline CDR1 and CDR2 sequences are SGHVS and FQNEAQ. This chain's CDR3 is CASSSGSQGTQYF. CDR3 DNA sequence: TGTGCCAGCAGCTCCGGGTCCCAAGGGACCCAGTACTTC.

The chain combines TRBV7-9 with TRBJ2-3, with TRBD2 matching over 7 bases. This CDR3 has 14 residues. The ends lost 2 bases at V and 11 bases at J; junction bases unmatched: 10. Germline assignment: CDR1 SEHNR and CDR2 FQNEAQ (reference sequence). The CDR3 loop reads CASSLFPSGFVQYF. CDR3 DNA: TGTGCCAGCAGCTTATTCCCTAGCGGTTTCGTGCAGTATTTT. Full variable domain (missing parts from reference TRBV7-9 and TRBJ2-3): DTGVSQNPRHKITKRGQNVTFRCDPISEHNRLYWYRQTLGQGPEFLTYFQNEAQLEKSRLLSDRFSAERPKGSFSTLEIQRTEQGDSAMYLCASSLFPSGFVQYFGPGTRLTVL.

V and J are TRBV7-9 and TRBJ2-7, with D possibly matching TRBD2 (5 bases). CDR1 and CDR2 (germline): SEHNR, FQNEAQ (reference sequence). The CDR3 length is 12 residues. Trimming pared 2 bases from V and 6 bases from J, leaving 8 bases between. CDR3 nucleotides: TGTGCCAGCAGCTTATGGAGGAGCGAGCAGTACTTC. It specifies CASSLWRSEQYF.

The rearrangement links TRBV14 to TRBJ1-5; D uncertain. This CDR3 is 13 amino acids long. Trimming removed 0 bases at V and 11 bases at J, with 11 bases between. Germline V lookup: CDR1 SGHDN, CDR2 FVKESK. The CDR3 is CASSQEAGMAQHF. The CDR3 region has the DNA TGTGCCAGCAGCCAAGAGGCAGGAATGGCCCAGCATTTT.

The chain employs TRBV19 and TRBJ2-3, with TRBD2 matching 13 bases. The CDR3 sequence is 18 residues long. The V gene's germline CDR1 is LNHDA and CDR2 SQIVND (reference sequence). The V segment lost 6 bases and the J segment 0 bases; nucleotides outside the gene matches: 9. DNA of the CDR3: TGTGCCAGTAGGCCGGGGACTAGCGGGGTCCTCAGCACAGATACGCAGTATTTT. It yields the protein CASRPGTSGVLSTDTQYF.

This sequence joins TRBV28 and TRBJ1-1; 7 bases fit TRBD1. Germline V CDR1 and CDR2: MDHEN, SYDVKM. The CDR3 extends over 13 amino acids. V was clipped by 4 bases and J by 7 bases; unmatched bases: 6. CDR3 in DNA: TGTGCCAGCAGTTATGGACAGGCCCTTGAAGCTTTCTTT. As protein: CASSYGQALEAFF.

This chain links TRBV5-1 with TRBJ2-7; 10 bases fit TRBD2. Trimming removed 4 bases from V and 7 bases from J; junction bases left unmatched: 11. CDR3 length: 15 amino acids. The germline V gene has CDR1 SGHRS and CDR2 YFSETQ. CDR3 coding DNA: TGCGCCAGCAGCCTCGGGACTAGCGAGGCCAGGGAGCAGTACTTC. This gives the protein CASSLGTSEAREQYF.

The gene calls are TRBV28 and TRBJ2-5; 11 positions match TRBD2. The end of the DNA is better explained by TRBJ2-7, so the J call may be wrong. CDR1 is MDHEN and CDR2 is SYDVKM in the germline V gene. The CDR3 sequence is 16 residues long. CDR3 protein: CASSPISGGDSYEQYF. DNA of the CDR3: TGTGCCAGCAGTCCGATTAGCGGGGGGGACTCCTACGAGCAGTACTTC.

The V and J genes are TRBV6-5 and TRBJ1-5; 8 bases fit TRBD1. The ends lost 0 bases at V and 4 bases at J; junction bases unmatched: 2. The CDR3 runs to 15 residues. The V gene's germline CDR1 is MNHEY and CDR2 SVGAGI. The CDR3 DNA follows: TGTGCCAGCAGTTACTCCCACAGGGGGAATCAGCCCCAGCATTTT. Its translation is CASSYSHRGNQPQHF.

The CDR3 loop is CATSRDLSGANVLTF. As DNA, the CDR3 is TGTGCCACCAGCAGAGATCTCTCTGGGGCCAACGTCCTGACTTTC. J is TRBJ2-6 and V is TRBV15; D is undetermined. The V gene lost 0 bases and the J gene lost 0 bases, with 3 bases spanning the gap. This CDR3 has 15 residues. Germline lookup yields CDR1 LNHNV and CDR2 YYDKDF (reference sequence).

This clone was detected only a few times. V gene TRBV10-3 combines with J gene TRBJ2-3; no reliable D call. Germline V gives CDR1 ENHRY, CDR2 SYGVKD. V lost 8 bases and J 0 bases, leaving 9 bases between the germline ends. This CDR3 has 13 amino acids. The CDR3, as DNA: TGTGCCATCTCGAGCCAAAGCACAGATACGCAGTATTTT. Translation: CAISSQSTDTQYF.